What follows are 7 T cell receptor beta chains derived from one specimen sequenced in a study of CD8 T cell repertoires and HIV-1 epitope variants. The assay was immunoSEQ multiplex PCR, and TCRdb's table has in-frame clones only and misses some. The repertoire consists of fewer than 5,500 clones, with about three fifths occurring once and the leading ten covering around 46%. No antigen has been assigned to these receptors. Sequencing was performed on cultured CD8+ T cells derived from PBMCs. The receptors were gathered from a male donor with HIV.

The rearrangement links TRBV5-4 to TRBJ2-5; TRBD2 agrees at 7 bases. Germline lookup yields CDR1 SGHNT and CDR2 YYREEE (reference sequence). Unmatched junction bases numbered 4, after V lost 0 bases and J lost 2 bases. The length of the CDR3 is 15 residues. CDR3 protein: CASSLVGSGQETQYF. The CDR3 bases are TGTGCCAGCAGCTTGGTCGGTAGCGGGCAAGAGACCCAGTACTTC. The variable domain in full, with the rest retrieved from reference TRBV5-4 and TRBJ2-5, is ETGVTQSPTHLIKTRGQQVTLRCSSQSGHNTVSWYQQALGQGPQFIFQYYREEENGRGNFPPRFSGLQFPNYSSELNVNALELDDSALYLCASSLVGSGQETQYFGPGTRLLVL.

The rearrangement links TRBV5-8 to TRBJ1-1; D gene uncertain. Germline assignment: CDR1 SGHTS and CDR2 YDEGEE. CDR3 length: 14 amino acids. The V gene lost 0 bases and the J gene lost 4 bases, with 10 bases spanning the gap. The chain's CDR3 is CASSLGPPVTEAFF. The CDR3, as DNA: TGTGCCAGCAGCTTGGGCCCCCCGGTCACTGAAGCTTTCTTT.

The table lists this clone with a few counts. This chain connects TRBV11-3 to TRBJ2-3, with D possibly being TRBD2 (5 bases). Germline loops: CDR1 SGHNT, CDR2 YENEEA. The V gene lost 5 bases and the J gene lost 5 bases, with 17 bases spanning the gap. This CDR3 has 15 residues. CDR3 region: CASSRREGVGDTQYF. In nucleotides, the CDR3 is TGTGCCAGCAGCCGAAGAGAGGGAGTGGGAGATACGCAGTATTTT. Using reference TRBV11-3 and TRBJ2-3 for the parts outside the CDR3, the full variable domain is EAGVVQSPRYKIIEKKQPVAFWCNPISGHNTLYWYLQNLGQGPELLIRYENEEAVDDSQLPKDRFSAERLKGVDSTLKIQPAELGDSAVYLCASSRREGVGDTQYFGPGTRLTVL.

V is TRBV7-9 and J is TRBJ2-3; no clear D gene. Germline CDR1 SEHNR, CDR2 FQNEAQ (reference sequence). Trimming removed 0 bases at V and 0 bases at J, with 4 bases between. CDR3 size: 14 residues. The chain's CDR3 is CASSLAGSTDTQYF. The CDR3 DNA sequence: TGTGCCAGCAGCTTAGCAGGTAGCACAGATACGCAGTATTTT.

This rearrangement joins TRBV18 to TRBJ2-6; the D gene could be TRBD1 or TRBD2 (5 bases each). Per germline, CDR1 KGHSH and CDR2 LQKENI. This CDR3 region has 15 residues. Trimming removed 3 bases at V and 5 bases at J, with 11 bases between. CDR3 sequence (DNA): TGTGCCAGCTCACCTACGGGACCTTGGGCCAACGTCCTGACTTTC. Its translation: CASSPTGPWANVLTF. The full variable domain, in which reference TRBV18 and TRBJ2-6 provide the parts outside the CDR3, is NAGVMQNPRHLVRRRGQEARLRCSPMKGHSHVYWYRQLPEEGLKFMVYLQKENIIDESGMPKERFSAEFPKEGPSILRIQQVVRGDSAAYFCASSPTGPWANVLTFGAGSRLTVL.

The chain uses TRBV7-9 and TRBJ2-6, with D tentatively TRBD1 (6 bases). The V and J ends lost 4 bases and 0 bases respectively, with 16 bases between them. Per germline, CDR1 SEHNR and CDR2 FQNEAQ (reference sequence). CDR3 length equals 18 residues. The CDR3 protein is CASSSSRDISSGANVLTF. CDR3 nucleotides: TGTGCCAGCAGCTCGAGCCGGGACATAAGCTCTGGGGCCAACGTCCTGACTTTC.

CDR3 sequence (DNA): TGTGCCAGCAGCTCGACAGAAGATAGCAATCAGCCCCAGCATTTT. Translating gives CASSSTEDSNQPQHF. The chain is built from TRBV5-4 and TRBJ1-5, with a possible D match to TRBD1 (5 bases). CDR3 length: 15 residues. CDR1 and CDR2 (germline): SGHNT, YYREEE (reference sequence). The V gene lost 3 bases and the J gene lost 0 bases, with 10 bases spanning the gap.